Shown below are 17 T cell receptor beta chains from a single sample sequenced in a study of OX40 agonist ivuxolimab in advanced cancers. Here immunoSEQ multiplex PCR was the method, and the copy in TCRdb shows in-frame clones only, minus some. The sample yields about 75,000 clones, about 85% seen once. The specimen comprised CD4+ or CD8+ T cells sorted from blood, sampled in a trial of the OX40 agonist ivuxolimab. These receptor sequences come from an adult with an advanced solid tumor such as melanoma, head and neck, liver or kidney cancer.

The V gene is TRBV30, the J gene TRBJ1-1; TRBD1 might be the D (6 bases). Trimming cost V 7 bases and J 4 bases, with 25 bases left between them. Germline CDR1 is GTSNPN and CDR2 is SVGIG (reference sequence). The CDR3 extends over 16 amino acids. Here the CDR3 reads CAFPDRRLGSGTEAFF. The CDR3 DNA is TGTGCCTTCCCCGACAGGCGGTTAGGGTCGGGCACTGAAGCTTTCTTT.

This clone has a single count. The V gene is TRBV19, the J gene TRBJ1-1; D remains unclear. Trimming left V 9 bases short and J 4 bases short, with 12 bases between. There are 12 residues in the CDR3. CDR1 and CDR2 from the germline V gene are LNHDA and SQIVND (reference sequence). CDR3 in amino acids: CASTWGFTEAFF. The CDR3 nucleotides read TGTGCCAGCACTTGGGGTTTCACTGAAGCTTTCTTT.

DNA of the CDR3: TGTGCCAGCAGTCGGCCCAGCACCCATGTAAAGGAGACCCAGTACTTC. Protein sequence: CASSRPSTHVKETQYF. The rearrangement joins TRBV6-4 to TRBJ2-5; D is undetermined. Per the germline V gene, CDR1 is MRHNA and CDR2 is SNTAGT. Trimming stripped 5 bases from V and 5 bases from J, with 21 bases between. CDR3 length: 16 residues.

This chain links TRBV6-6 with TRBJ2-7, with D maybe TRBD2 (6 bases). The CDR3 has 11 residues. Germline CDR1 MNHNY, CDR2 SVGAGI (reference sequence). Trimming cost V 2 bases and J 7 bases, with 6 bases left between them. The CDR3 DNA is TGTGCCAGCAGTTACGCGGGGGAGCAGTACTTC. Protein sequence: CASSYAGEQYF.

This chain joins TRBV23-1 and TRBJ2-1, with D perhaps given as TRBD1 or TRBD2 (5 bases each). TRBV23-1 is filed as an ORF, its function uncertain. Trimming took 9 bases from V and 3 from J, leaving 15 bases between them. This CDR3 has 14 amino acids. The CDR3 loop is CASKGDRSYNEQFF. CDR3 coding DNA: TGCGCCAGTAAAGGGGACCGAAGCTACAATGAGCAGTTCTTC.

The J gene is TRBJ1-1, the V gene TRBV18; TRBD1 might be the D (5 bases). The CDR3 covers 12 residues. Germline CDR1 and CDR2: KGHSH and LQKENI. Trimming left V 8 bases short and J 0 bases short, with 7 bases between. CDR3 coding DNA: TGTGCCAGCGCACAGGTGAACACTGAAGCTTTCTTT. Encoded protein: CASAQVNTEAFF. Filled out from reference TRBV18 and TRBJ1-1, the complete variable domain reads NAGVMQNPRHLVRRRGQEARLRCSPMKGHSHVYWYRQLPEEGLKFMVYLQKENIIDESGMPKERFSAEFPKEGPSILRIQQVVRGDSAAYFCASAQVNTEAFFGQGTRLTVV.

A word on this clone: The sample carries other DNA sequences with the same CDR3. The CDR3 reads CASSLRQGYGYTF. The CDR3 nucleotides read TGTGCCAGCAGTTTAAGACAGGGGTATGGCTACACCTTC. The V and J genes are TRBV27 and TRBJ1-2; 8 bases map to TRBD1. V dropped 2 bases and J dropped 5; count of bases not matched to a gene: 1. Per the germline V gene, CDR1 is MNHEY and CDR2 is SMNVEV (reference sequence). The CDR3 extends over 13 amino acids.

This chain links TRBV7-6 with TRBJ2-5; D is possibly TRBD1 or TRBD2 (5 bases each). The DNA end lines up better with TRBJ2-7; the J call may be wrong. This CDR3 comprises 14 residues. In germline, CDR1 is SGHVS, CDR2 FNYEAQ. CDR3 bases: TGTGCCAGCAGCTTGGGGGAAAGCTCCTACGAGCAGTACTTC. As protein: CASSLGESSYEQYF.

This clone was detected a few times. V usage is TRBV5-1 and J usage is TRBJ2-5; 10 bases match TRBD2. The CDR3 has 16 residues. Germline V gene sequence: CDR1 SGHRS, CDR2 YFSETQ. The J segment lost 2 bases and the V segment lost 4 bases, leaving 8 bases of the junction unmatched. CDR3 sequence reads: CASSHEGLAEQETQYF. In nucleotides, the CDR3 is TGCGCCAGCAGCCATGAAGGACTAGCGGAACAAGAGACCCAGTACTTC.

The genes are TRBV6-1 and TRBJ1-1, with 7 bases matching TRBD1. The CDR3 extends over 14 amino acids. Trimming removed 6 bases from V and 5 bases from J; junction bases left unmatched: 9. Germline V lookup: CDR1 MNHNS, CDR2 SASEGT. CDR3 DNA sequence: TGTGCCAGCAGAGACCGACAGGGAGGGACTGAAGCTTTCTTT. This translates into CASRDRQGGTEAFF.

J is TRBJ2-1 and V is TRBV9; possibly TRBD2 for D (6 bases). CDR1 is SGDLS, CDR2 YYNGEE, per germline. Trimming stripped 6 bases from V and 2 bases from J, with 15 bases between. The CDR3 spans 15 residues. For the CDR3, the DNA is TGTGCCAGCACCCGCGGGATAGGGACCTACAATGAGCAGTTCTTC. Translated, it gives CASTRGIGTYNEQFF.

CDR3 loop: CASSLGGTRGSYEQYF. The CDR3, as DNA: TGTGCCAGCAGCTTAGGAGGGACAAGGGGTTCTTACGAGCAGTACTTC. The chain combines TRBV7-2 with TRBJ2-7; the D gene is possibly TRBD1 (6 bases). Germline V gene lookup returns CDR1 SGHTA and CDR2 FQGNSA. The CDR3 runs to 16 residues. V lost 1 base and J 4 bases, leaving 17 bases between the germline ends.

The chain recombines TRBV10-3 with TRBJ1-2; 7 bases fit TRBD1. CDR1 is ENHRY, CDR2 SYGVKD, per germline. This CDR3 contains 14 residues. With V trimmed by 2 bases and J by 4 bases, 4 bases remained unmatched. CDR3 protein: CAISEGGTVYGYTF. As DNA, the CDR3 is TGTGCCATCAGTGAGGGGGGGACAGTCTATGGCTACACCTTC.

This chain uses TRBV4-1 with TRBJ1-3; D is perhaps TRBD1 (5 bases). Germline lookup yields CDR1 MGHRA and CDR2 YSYEKL. Trimming pared 1 base from V and 0 bases from J, leaving 10 bases between. The CDR3 is 16 residues long. This CDR3 is CASSQGAGLSGNTIYF. CDR3 nucleotide sequence: TGCGCCAGCAGCCAAGGGGCAGGGCTCTCTGGAAACACCATATATTTT.

As regards this clone: A read error may produce the germline difference seen at one junction end. The sample holds other DNA sequences that translate to the same CDR3. The chain combines TRBV5-1 with TRBJ1-1, with 7 bases fitting TRBD1. The CDR3 totals 16 residues. CDR1 is SGHRS and CDR2 is YFSETQ in the germline V gene. Here the CDR3 DNA reads TGCGCCAGCAGCAACCGGGACAGCAACCTGAACACTGAGGCTTTCTTT. Its protein is CASSNRDSNLNTEAFF. The full variable domain, with the rest looked up from reference TRBV5-1 and TRBJ1-1, is KAGVTQTPRYLIKTRGQQVTLSCSPISGHRSVSWYQQTPGQGLQFLFEYFSETQRNKGNFPGRFSGRQFSNSRSEMNVSTLELGDSALYLCASSNRDSNLNTEAFFGQGTRLTVV.

The chain has TRBV19 and TRBJ1-2; the D gene is possibly TRBD1 (5 bases). V lost 6 bases to trimming and J lost 4 bases, with 21 bases between them. In germline, CDR1 is LNHDA, CDR2 SQIVND (reference sequence). The CDR3 is made up of 16 amino acids. CDR3 residues: CASRPGTIAPGYGYTF. CDR3 sequence (DNA): TGTGCCAGTAGGCCCGGGACGATAGCCCCCGGCTATGGCTACACCTTC.

The genes are TRBV2 and TRBJ2-5; TRBD1 is a possible D gene (6 bases). Trimming left V 7 bases short and J 5 bases short, with 20 bases between. This CDR3 has 15 residues. From germline, CDR1 is SNHLY and CDR2 FYNNEI. Here the CDR3 DNA reads TGTGCCAGCACCTTTACAGGGCCCATACAGGAGACCCAGTACTTC. Protein: CASTFTGPIQETQYF.